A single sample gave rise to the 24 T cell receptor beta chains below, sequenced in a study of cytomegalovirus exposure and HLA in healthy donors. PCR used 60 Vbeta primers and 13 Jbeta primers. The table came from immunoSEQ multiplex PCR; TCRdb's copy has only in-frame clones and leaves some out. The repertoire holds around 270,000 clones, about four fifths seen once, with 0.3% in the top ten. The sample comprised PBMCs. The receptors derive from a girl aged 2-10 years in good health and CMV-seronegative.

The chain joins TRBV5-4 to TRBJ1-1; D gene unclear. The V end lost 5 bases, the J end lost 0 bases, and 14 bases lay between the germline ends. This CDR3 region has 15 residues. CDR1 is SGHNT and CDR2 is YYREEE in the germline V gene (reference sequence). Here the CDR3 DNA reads TGTGCCAGCAGTAAGGAGGCCCCTATGAACACTGAAGCTTTCTTT. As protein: CASSKEAPMNTEAFF.

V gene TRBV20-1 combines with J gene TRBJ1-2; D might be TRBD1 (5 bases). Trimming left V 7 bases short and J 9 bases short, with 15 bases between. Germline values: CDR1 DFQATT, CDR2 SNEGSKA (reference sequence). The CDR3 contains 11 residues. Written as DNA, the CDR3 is TGCAGTGAAGGGGTGCCGGGTAGCTACACCTTC. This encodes CSEGVPGSYTF.

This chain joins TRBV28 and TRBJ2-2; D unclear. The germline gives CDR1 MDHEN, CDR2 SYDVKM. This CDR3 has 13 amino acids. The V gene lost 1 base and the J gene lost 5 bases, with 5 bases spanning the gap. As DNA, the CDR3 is TGTGCCAGCAGTTTATACCGGACCGGGGAGCTGTTTTTT. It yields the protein CASSLYRTGELFF.

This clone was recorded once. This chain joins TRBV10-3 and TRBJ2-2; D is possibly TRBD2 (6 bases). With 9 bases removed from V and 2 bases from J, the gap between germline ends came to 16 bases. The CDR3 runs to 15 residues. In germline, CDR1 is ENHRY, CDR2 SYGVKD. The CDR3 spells CAIKPLGGNTGELFF. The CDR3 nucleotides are TGTGCCATAAAACCGCTGGGGGGTAACACCGGGGAGCTGTTTTTT.

This CDR3 is CASSPITRLGQETQYF. The CDR3 bases are TGTGCCAGCAGCCCCATCACTAGACTAGGCCAAGAGACCCAGTACTTC. The V and J genes are TRBV5-4 and TRBJ2-5; tentative D call: TRBD2 (6 bases). The CDR3 totals 16 residues. The germline CDR1 and CDR2 sequences are SGHNT and YYREEE (reference sequence). The V end was cut by 4 bases, the J end by 1 base, with 17 bases between.

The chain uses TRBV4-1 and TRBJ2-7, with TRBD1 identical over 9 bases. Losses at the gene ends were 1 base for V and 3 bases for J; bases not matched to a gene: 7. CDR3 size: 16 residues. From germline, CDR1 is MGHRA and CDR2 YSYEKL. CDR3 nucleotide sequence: TGCGCCAGCAGCCAAGTGGGAGGGGGACAGGGCTACGAGCAGTACTTC. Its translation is CASSQVGGGQGYEQYF.

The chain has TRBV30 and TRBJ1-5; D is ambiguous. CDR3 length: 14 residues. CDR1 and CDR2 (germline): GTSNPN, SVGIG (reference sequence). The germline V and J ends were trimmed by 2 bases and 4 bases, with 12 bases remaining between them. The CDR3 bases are TGTGCCTGGAGTACGAGGCAGCTTAATCAGCCCCAGCATTTT. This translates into CAWSTRQLNQPQHF.

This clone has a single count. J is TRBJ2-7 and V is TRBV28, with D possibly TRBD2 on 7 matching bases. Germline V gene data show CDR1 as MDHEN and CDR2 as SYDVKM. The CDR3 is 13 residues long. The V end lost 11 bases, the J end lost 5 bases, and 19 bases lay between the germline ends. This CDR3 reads CAGQAGHGNEQYF. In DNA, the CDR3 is TGTGCCGGACAAGCGGGACATGGGAACGAGCAGTACTTC.

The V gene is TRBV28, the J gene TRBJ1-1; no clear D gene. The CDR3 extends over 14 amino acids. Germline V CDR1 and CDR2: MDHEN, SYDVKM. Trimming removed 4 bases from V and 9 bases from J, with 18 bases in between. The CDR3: CASSSPVPREKAFF. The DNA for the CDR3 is TGTGCCAGCAGTTCCCCTGTCCCCCGCGAGAAAGCTTTCTTT.

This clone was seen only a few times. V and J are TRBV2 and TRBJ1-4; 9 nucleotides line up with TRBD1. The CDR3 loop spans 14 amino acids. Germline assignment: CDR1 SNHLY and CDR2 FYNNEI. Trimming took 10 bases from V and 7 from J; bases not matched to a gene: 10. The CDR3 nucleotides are TGTGCCACCAGACAGGGGGAGTCTGGTGAAAAACTGTTTTTT. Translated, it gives CATRQGESGEKLFF.

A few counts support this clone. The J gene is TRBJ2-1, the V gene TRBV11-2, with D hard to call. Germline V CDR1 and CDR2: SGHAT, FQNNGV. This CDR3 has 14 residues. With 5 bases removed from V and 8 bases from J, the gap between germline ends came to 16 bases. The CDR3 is CASSHIVEAHEQFF. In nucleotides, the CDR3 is TGTGCCAGCAGCCACATAGTCGAGGCCCATGAGCAGTTCTTC.

CDR3 DNA sequence: TGTGCCAGCAGCCGCGTTTGGGGCCGCACAGATACGCAGTATTTT. Translating gives CASSRVWGRTDTQYF. The chain uses TRBV9 and TRBJ2-3, with D possibly TRBD1 on 5 matching bases. V was pared by 4 bases and J by 1 base, with 13 bases between. CDR3 size: 15 residues. CDR1 is SGDLS and CDR2 is YYNGEE in the germline V gene.

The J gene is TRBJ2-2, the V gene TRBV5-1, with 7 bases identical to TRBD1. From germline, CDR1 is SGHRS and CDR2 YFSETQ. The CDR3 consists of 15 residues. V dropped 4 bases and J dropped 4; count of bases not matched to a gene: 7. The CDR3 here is CASSVRGRGTGELFF. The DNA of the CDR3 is TGCGCCAGCAGCGTGAGGGGGCGCGGCACCGGGGAGCTGTTTTTT.

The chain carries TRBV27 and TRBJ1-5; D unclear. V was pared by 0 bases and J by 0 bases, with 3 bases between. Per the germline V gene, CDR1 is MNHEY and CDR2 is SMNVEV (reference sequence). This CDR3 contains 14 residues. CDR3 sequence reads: CASSLSRSNQPQHF. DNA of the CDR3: TGTGCCAGCAGTTTATCGCGTAGCAATCAGCCCCAGCATTTT.

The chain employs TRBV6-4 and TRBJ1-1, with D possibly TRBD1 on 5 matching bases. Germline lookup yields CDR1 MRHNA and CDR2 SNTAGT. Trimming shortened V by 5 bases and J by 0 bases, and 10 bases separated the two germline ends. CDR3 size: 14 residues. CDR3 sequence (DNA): TGTGCCAGCAGTCACAGGATTTTGAACACTGAAGCTTTCTTT. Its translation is CASSHRILNTEAFF.

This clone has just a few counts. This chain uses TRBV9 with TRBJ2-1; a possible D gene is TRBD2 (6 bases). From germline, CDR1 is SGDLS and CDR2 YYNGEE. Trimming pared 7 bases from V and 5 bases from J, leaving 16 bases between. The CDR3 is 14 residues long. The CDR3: CASSPSGSHNEQFF. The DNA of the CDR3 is TGTGCCAGCTCGCCATCCGGGAGCCACAATGAGCAGTTCTTC.

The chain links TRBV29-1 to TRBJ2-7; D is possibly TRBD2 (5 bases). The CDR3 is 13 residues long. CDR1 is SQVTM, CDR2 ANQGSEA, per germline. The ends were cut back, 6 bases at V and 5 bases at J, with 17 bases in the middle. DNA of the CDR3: TGCAGCGTCCCCGGACTGTCAGCGAACGAGCAGTACTTC. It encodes CSVPGLSANEQYF.

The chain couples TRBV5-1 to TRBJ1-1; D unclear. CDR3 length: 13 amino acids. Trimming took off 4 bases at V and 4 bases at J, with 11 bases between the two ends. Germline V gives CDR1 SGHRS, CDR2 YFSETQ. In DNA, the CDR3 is TGCGCCAGCAGCGAAAATCCGGGCACTGAAGCTTTCTTT. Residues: CASSENPGTEAFF.

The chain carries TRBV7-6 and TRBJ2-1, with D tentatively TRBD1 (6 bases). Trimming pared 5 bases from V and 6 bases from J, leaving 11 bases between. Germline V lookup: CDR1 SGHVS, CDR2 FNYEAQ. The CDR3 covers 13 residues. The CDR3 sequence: CASSIGTRNEQFF. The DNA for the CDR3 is TGTGCCAGCAGCATCGGGACACGCAATGAGCAGTTCTTC.

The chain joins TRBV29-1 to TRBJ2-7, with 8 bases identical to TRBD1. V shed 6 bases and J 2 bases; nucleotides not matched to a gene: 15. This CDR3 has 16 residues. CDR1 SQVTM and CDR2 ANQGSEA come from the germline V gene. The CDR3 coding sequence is TGCAGCGTGTCCTACCCGGGTCGACAGGGGCCCTACGAGCAGTACTTC. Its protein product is CSVSYPGRQGPYEQYF.

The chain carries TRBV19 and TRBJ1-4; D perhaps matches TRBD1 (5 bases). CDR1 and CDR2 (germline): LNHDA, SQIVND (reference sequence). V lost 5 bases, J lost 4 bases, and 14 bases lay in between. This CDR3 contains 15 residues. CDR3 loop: CASSAYRSRNEKLFF. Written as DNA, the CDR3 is TGTGCCAGTAGTGCATACAGGAGCCGTAATGAAAAACTGTTTTTT.

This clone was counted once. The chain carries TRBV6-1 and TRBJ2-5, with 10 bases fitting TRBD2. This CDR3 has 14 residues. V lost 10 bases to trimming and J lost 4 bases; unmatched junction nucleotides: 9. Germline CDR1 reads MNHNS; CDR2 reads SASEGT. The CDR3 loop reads CAILSGGAGETQYF. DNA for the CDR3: TGTGCCATCCTAAGCGGGGGGGCCGGAGAGACCCAGTACTTC.

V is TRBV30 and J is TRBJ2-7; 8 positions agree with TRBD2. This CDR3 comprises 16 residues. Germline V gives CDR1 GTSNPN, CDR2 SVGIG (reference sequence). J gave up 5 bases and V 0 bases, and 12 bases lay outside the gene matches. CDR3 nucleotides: TGTGCCTGGAGTGTACCCCAGCGGGAGCTGCGGGACGAGCAGTACTTC. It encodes CAWSVPQRELRDEQYF. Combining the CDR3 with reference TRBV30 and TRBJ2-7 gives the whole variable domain SQTIHQWPATLVQPVGSPLSLECTVEGTSNPNLYWYRQAAGRGLQLLFYSVGIGQISSEVPQNLSASRPQDRQFILSSKKLLLSDSGFYLCAWSVPQRELRDEQYFGPGTRLTVT.

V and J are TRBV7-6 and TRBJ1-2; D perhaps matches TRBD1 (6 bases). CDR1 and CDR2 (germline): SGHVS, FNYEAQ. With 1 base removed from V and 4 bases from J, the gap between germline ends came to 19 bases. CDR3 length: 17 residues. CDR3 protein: CASSLGGSGGGGYGYTF. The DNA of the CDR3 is TGTGCCAGCAGCTTAGGTGGATCGGGGGGCGGTGGCTATGGCTACACCTTC.